One sample yielded the 22 T cell receptor beta chains listed below, sequenced in a study of blood T cells in healthy people across ages. With a J-beta primer mix and a sample-barcoded 5' primer, a second PCR ran roughly 6 to 11 cycles. Via MiXCR, TCRdb re-called the 5' RACE reads, giving one row per CDR3 protein. The table shows some 800,000 distinct CDR3 sequences, with roughly 44% occurring only once. Sequences were obtained from blood. These receptor sequences come from a man between 60 and 75 years old in good health.

V is TRBV5-1 and J is TRBJ1-4; D is unclear. Trimming removed 2 bases at V and 4 bases at J, with 9 bases between. The CDR3 has 14 residues. Germline V gives CDR1 SGHRS, CDR2 YFSETQ. The CDR3 DNA is TGCGCCAGCAGCTTCGGCGGTTATAATGAAAAACTGTTTTTT. It encodes CASSFGGYNEKLFF.

This clonotype showed up just a few times. The gene calls are TRBV9 and TRBJ2-5; 8 positions match TRBD2. Trimming cost V 0 bases and J 2 bases; bases outside gene matches: 6. Germline V CDR1 and CDR2: SGDLS, YYNGEE. The CDR3 sequence is 16 residues long. The CDR3 region has the DNA TGTGCCAGCAGCGTAGGGGGTAGCGGGGCACAAGAGACCCAGTACTTC. Translating it yields CASSVGGSGAQETQYF. The full variable domain, its missing parts supplied by reference TRBV9 and TRBJ2-5, is DSGVTQTPKHLITATGQRVTLRCSPRSGDLSVYWYQQSLDQGLQFLIQYYNGEERAKGNILERFSAQQFPDLHSELNLSSLELGDSALYFCASSVGGSGAQETQYFGPGTRLLVL.

This clonotype showed up just once. The J gene is TRBJ1-2, the V gene TRBV20-1; D is uncertain. The length of the CDR3 is 13 residues. The V end lost 5 bases, the J end lost 7 bases, and 17 bases lay between the germline ends. Germline V gene data show CDR1 as DFQATT and CDR2 as SNEGSKA (reference sequence). In nucleotides, the CDR3 is TGCAGTGCTCTGAGGGTTGCGGCGGGTGGCTACACCTTC. It encodes CSALRVAAGGYTF.

In its sample, this clonotype was seen a few times. V is TRBV9 and J is TRBJ2-5; D is possibly TRBD1 (5 bases). From germline, CDR1 is SGDLS and CDR2 YYNGEE. CDR3 length: 14 amino acids. Trimming cost V 0 bases and J 8 bases, with 14 bases left between them. CDR3 residues: CASSVGLTEVTQYF. The CDR3 nucleotides read TGTGCCAGCAGCGTAGGTTTGACAGAAGTCACCCAGTACTTC.

The chain combines TRBV29-1 with TRBJ2-6, with 8 bases fitting TRBD1. The CDR3 runs to 14 residues. CDR1 and CDR2 (germline): SQVTM, ANQGSEA. V gave up 6 bases and J gave up 4 bases; unmatched junction bases: 5. The DNA of the CDR3 is TGCAGCGTCGCAGGGGGCGCAGGGGCCAACGTCCTGACTTTC. The encoded protein is CSVAGGAGANVLTF.

The sample holds a few counts of this clonotype. The gene calls are TRBV4-1 and TRBJ2-5; no firm D call. V dropped 1 base and J dropped 5 bases, with 14 bases sitting between them. The CDR3 is 15 residues long. Per germline, CDR1 MGHRA and CDR2 YSYEKL. Here the CDR3 reads CASSQASLPVETQYF. CDR3 bases: TGCGCCAGCAGCCAAGCCTCCCTTCCGGTGGAGACCCAGTACTTC.

The chain is built from TRBV3-1 and TRBJ1-1; D not resolved. CDR3 length equals 16 residues. V dropped 0 bases and J dropped 0 bases, with 11 bases sitting between them. Looked up from germline, CDR1 is LGHDT and CDR2 is YNNKEL (reference sequence). CDR3 nucleotides: TGTGCCAGCAGCCAAGATAAGTACCTTTTGAACACTGAAGCTTTCTTT. Translation: CASSQDKYLLNTEAFF.

This clonotype was detected only a few times. The rearrangement links TRBV5-1 to TRBJ2-5; tentative D call: TRBD1 (6 bases). Germline-derived CDR1 and CDR2 are SGHRS and YFSETQ. This CDR3 is 15 amino acids long. Trimming removed 0 bases at V and 5 bases at J, with 14 bases between. The CDR3 here is CASSLEGELHETQYF. CDR3 nucleotide sequence: TGCGCCAGCAGCTTGGAGGGGGAGCTCCATGAGACCCAGTACTTC.

The rearrangement joins TRBV12-3 or TRBV12-4 to TRBJ2-4; 7 bases are shared with TRBD1. TRBJ2-7 explains the end of the DNA better; the J call may be wrong. CDR3 length: 14 amino acids. CDR3 residues: CASQRQGRAAEQYF. The CDR3 region has the DNA TGTGCCAGCCAACGACAGGGTAGGGCGGCCGAGCAGTACTTC.

The gene calls are TRBV29-1 and TRBJ2-1, with a weak D call TRBD2 (6 bases). The ends were cut back, 3 bases at V and 0 bases at J, with 12 bases in the middle. Germline CDR1 SQVTM, CDR2 ANQGSEA. The CDR3 has 15 residues. In DNA, the CDR3 is TGCAGCGTTGAGGGAAGCGGGTACTCCTACAATGAGCAGTTCTTC. Translated, it gives CSVEGSGYSYNEQFF.

The V and J genes are TRBV12-3 or TRBV12-4 and TRBJ1-4; D gene unclear. V lost 4 bases and J lost 8, with 8 bases in between. This CDR3 spans 12 amino acids. This CDR3 is CASSSYGEKLFF. For the CDR3, the DNA is TGTGCCAGCAGTTCTTACGGCGAAAAACTGTTTTTT.

This clonotype was observed a few times. A much larger clone sits a single nucleotide away, making a read error possible. The V gene is TRBV6-2 or TRBV6-3, the J gene TRBJ2-1, with D possibly being TRBD1 (5 bases). The tail of the sequence fits TRBJ2-7 better, so the J call may be wrong. The germline gives CDR1 MNHEY, CDR2 SVGEGT. The CDR3 spans 14 residues. The CDR3 DNA sequence: TGTGCCAGCAGTTACAAGGGGTACTACAATGAGCAGTACTTC. It is translated as CASSYKGYYNEQYF.

The chain uses TRBV10-3 and TRBJ1-5, with 7 nucleotides matching TRBD1. From germline, CDR1 is ENHRY and CDR2 SYGVKD. The CDR3 is 13 amino acids. Trimming took 7 bases from V and 4 from J; bases not matched to a gene: 4. As DNA, the CDR3 is TGTGCCATCAAGGGGACAGCTAATCAGCCCCAGCATTTT. Amino acid sequence: CAIKGTANQPQHF.

The sample holds a few counts of this clonotype. The gene calls are TRBV12-3 or TRBV12-4 and TRBJ2-5; D might be TRBD1 or TRBD2, each matching 6 bases. The CDR3 totals 16 residues. Trimming cost V 6 bases and J 4 bases, with 21 bases left between them. The CDR3 protein is CASSSAKKGGSETQYF. The CDR3 nucleotides are TGTGCCAGCAGCAGTGCGAAAAAGGGGGGATCAGAGACCCAGTACTTC.

This clonotype came up a few times. V gene TRBV12-3 or TRBV12-4 combines with J gene TRBJ1-4; D possibly corresponds to TRBD1 (6 bases). The CDR3 runs to 13 residues. V was pared by 4 bases and J by 10 bases, with 13 bases between. CDR3 amino acids: CASSYREKRKLFF. CDR3 sequence (DNA): TGTGCCAGCAGTTACAGGGAAAAGCGAAAACTGTTTTTT.

The rearrangement uses TRBV6-5 and TRBJ1-4, with 8 bases identical to TRBD1. The CDR3 contains 17 residues. CDR1 MNHEY and CDR2 SVGAGI come from the germline V gene. V shed 2 bases, J shed 3 bases, and the junction held 8 bases outside the gene matches. The CDR3 reads CASSYQTGELANEKLFF. CDR3 DNA: TGTGCCAGCAGTTACCAGACAGGGGAGCTGGCTAATGAAAAACTGTTTTTT.

This clonotype was counted only a few times. This chain joins TRBV20-1 and TRBJ2-7; D unresolved. The CDR3 covers 12 residues. In germline, CDR1 is DFQATT, CDR2 SNEGSKA (reference sequence). Trimming left V 2 bases short and J 3 bases short, with 8 bases between. CDR3 amino acids: CSARSDGYEQYF. In nucleotides, the CDR3 is TGCAGTGCTAGATCAGACGGCTACGAGCAGTACTTC.

V gene TRBV19 combines with J gene TRBJ2-1, with 12 bases aligning to TRBD2. Germline CDR1 reads LNHDA; CDR2 reads SQIVND (reference sequence). V lost 4 bases, J lost 7 bases, and 2 bases stayed unmatched. This CDR3 comprises 14 residues. Here the CDR3 reads CASSNGLAGNEQFF. CDR3 DNA: TGTGCCAGTAGTAACGGACTAGCGGGGAATGAGCAGTTCTTC.

In this sample, this clonotype turned up many times. This chain connects TRBV12-5 to TRBJ2-7; D is undetermined. Trimming shortened V by 1 base and J by 2 bases, and 6 bases separated the two germline ends. The CDR3 covers 13 residues. Looked up from germline, CDR1 is LGHNT and CDR2 is FRNRAP. The CDR3 bases are TGTGCTAGTGGTTTGGGACCGACCTACGAGCAGTACTTC. Its translation: CASGLGPTYEQYF.

This clonotype was picked up one time. For the CDR3, the DNA is TGTGCCAGCAGCACCTACCCCGGTGGGCAGTTCTTC. Its protein product is CASSTYPGGQFF. The rearrangement uses TRBV7-2 and TRBJ2-1; D gene uncertain. Germline CDR1 and CDR2: SGHTA and FQGNSA. Trimming removed 5 bases from V and 12 bases from J, with 14 bases in between. The CDR3 is 12 residues long.

The table lists this clonotype with a count of one. V is TRBV7-3 and J is TRBJ1-1; D is possibly TRBD1 (6 bases). The germline V and J ends were trimmed by 6 bases and 6 bases, with 14 bases remaining between them. Germline CDR1 SGHTA, CDR2 FQGTGA. CDR3 length equals 13 residues. CDR3 coding DNA: TGTGCCAGCAGTGGGGGCGTGGCCTCTGAAGCTTTCTTT. This sequence encodes CASSGGVASEAFF.

V and J are TRBV20-1 and TRBJ1-6, with 7 bases identical to TRBD1. CDR1 is DFQATT and CDR2 is SNEGSKA in the germline V gene (reference sequence). Germline trimming cut 1 base from V and 9 bases from J; bases unmatched to any gene: 6. This CDR3 contains 14 residues. The CDR3 coding sequence is TGCAGTGCTAGAGTCGGGACAGTGAGTTCACCCCTCCACTTT. Translating gives CSARVGTVSSPLHF.